Below are 7 T cell receptor beta chains sequenced from a single sample in a study of CD8 T cells in ankylosing spondylitis. TCRdb independently ran MiXCR on the 5' RACE reads; one entry per CDR3 protein. The table shows about 700,000 distinct CDR3 sequences, with roughly 19% occurring only once. Notes on the study in general: What seemed typical of ankylosing spondylitis blood was a TCR beta motif built from roughly eight highly homologous variants.

For these TCRs, the target antigens are not known. Material for sequencing was blood, either unsorted or a sorted T cell fraction (not recorded which). These receptors were obtained from a male donor with ankylosing spondylitis.

Only a few counts were recorded for this clonotype. V gene TRBV5-1 combines with J gene TRBJ2-3, with D tentatively TRBD1 (5 bases). Germline V gene data show CDR1 as SGHRS and CDR2 as YFSETQ. The CDR3 sequence is 14 residues long. The V end was cut by 5 bases, the J end by 2 bases, with 12 bases between. The CDR3 region is CASRSQGPTDTQYF. In DNA, the CDR3 is TGCGCCAGCAGATCCCAGGGCCCCACAGATACGCAGTATTTT.

This clonotype has ten or more counts. The chain couples TRBV12-3 or TRBV12-4 to TRBJ1-1; D gene ambiguous. This CDR3 region has 13 residues. Trimming cost V 3 bases and J 1 base, with 6 bases left between them. The CDR3 protein is CASSFSPNTEAFF. In DNA form, the CDR3 reads TGTGCCAGCAGTTTCAGCCCGAACACTGAAGCTTTCTTT.

This clonotype appeared many times. The V gene is TRBV4-3, the J gene TRBJ2-5, with 15 bases aligning to TRBD2. Unmatched junction bases numbered 8, after V lost 0 bases and J lost 0 bases. Per germline, CDR1 LGHNA and CDR2 YSLEER. CDR3 size: 20 residues. The CDR3 loop reads CASSQEVGTSGRYYQETQYF. CDR3 nucleotides: TGCGCCAGCAGCCAAGAGGTTGGGACTAGCGGGAGGTACTACCAAGAGACCCAGTACTTC.

The chain carries TRBV5-1 and TRBJ2-4, with 7 bases lining up with TRBD1. Trimming at V came to 4 bases and at J to 4 bases, leaving 5 bases not matched to a gene. The germline gives CDR1 SGHRS, CDR2 YFSETQ. The CDR3 is 14 amino acids. DNA of the CDR3: TGCGCCAGCAGCCCTCGACAGGGTAAAAACATTCAGTACTTC. Translated: CASSPRQGKNIQYF.

This chain connects TRBV9 to TRBJ2-1; 10 bases agree with TRBD2. This CDR3 contains 15 residues. The germline V gene has CDR1 SGDLS and CDR2 YYNGEE. V lost 2 bases to trimming and J lost 4 bases; unmatched junction nucleotides: 3. The CDR3 nucleotides read TGTGCCAGCAGCGTTAGCGGGAGGCCGTACAATGAGCAGTTCTTC. This gives the protein CASSVSGRPYNEQFF. Full variable domain (missing parts from reference TRBV9 and TRBJ2-1): DSGVTQTPKHLITATGQRVTLRCSPRSGDLSVYWYQQSLDQGLQFLIQYYNGEERAKGNILERFSAQQFPDLHSELNLSSLELGDSALYFCASSVSGRPYNEQFFGPGTRLTVL.

The chain joins TRBV28 to TRBJ2-3; D is ambiguous. The CDR3 runs 16 residues. Germline V CDR1 and CDR2: MDHEN, SYDVKM. V dropped 2 bases and J dropped 2 bases, with 14 bases sitting between them. The CDR3 bases are TGTGCCAGCAGTTTAGTTGGGTTTGCCACCACAGATACGCAGTATTTT. The encoded protein is CASSLVGFATTDTQYF.

This chain links TRBV5-1 with TRBJ2-2; 10 bases line up with TRBD1. Germline lookup yields CDR1 SGHRS and CDR2 YFSETQ. Unmatched junction bases numbered 7, after V lost 5 bases and J lost 3 bases. The CDR3 covers 16 residues. The DNA for the CDR3 is TGCGCCAGCAGTCCCGGGACAGGGGTGGACACCGGGGAGCTGTTTTTT. Translation: CASSPGTGVDTGELFF.